The 6 T cell receptor beta chains reported below all come from one sample, sequenced in a study of identical twins. TCRdb redid the calling of the 5' RACE reads with MiXCR, one entry per CDR3 protein. The table has 350,000 to 400,000 distinct CDR3 sequences, roughly 9% seen once. What was sequenced was naive T cells sorted from blood. The receptors originated from a woman between 50 and 59 years old in good health.

This rearrangement joins TRBV7-9 to TRBJ2-7; no reliable D call. V lost 9 bases and J 6 bases, leaving 21 bases between the germline ends. CDR1 is SEHNR, CDR2 FQNEAQ, per germline (reference sequence). The CDR3 has 14 residues. The CDR3 DNA reads as TGTGCCAGTAAATCCCACACCGACGGCGGCGAGCAGTACTTC. This translates into CASKSHTDGGEQYF.

A few counts support this clonotype. The chain combines TRBV4-1 with TRBJ1-2, with unresolved D. This CDR3 has 13 amino acids. Trimming cost V 0 bases and J 4 bases, with 6 bases left between them. CDR1 is MGHRA, CDR2 YSYEKL, per germline. This chain's CDR3 is CASSQDGTYGYTF. The CDR3 nucleotides are TGCGCCAGCAGCCAAGACGGTACCTATGGCTACACCTTC.

This chain links TRBV19 with TRBJ2-1; 7 bases align to TRBD2. CDR1 and CDR2 (germline): LNHDA, SQIVND (reference sequence). The CDR3 is made up of 17 amino acids. Losses at the gene ends were 3 bases for V and 4 bases for J; bases not matched to a gene: 12. The CDR3 DNA is TGTGCCAGTAGTATTAGGGAGTCTCGGGGGGTTTACAATGAGCAGTTCTTC. Its protein is CASSIRESRGVYNEQFF.

This clonotype was seen only a few times. The chain recombines TRBV29-1 with TRBJ2-3; D possibly corresponds to TRBD2 (5 bases). Germline assignment: CDR1 SQVTM and CDR2 ANQGSEA. Trimming removed 5 bases from V and 3 bases from J, with 15 bases in between. The CDR3 consists of 14 residues. This CDR3 reads CSVHALWETDTQYF. CDR3 sequence (DNA): TGCAGCGTTCACGCCCTGTGGGAGACAGATACGCAGTATTTT.

This clonotype was counted between two and nine times. For the CDR3, the DNA is TGTGCCAGCAGTAACTGGCTGGGAGGGTCTAGTTCAGCTGAGCAGTTCTTC. This codes for CASSNWLGGSSSAEQFF. The chain employs TRBV12-3 or TRBV12-4 and TRBJ2-1; 7 positions match TRBD2. V shed 5 bases and J 9 bases; nucleotides not matched to a gene: 19. The CDR3 runs 17 residues.

This clonotype has a count of ten or more. The rearrangement joins TRBV5-1 to TRBJ1-2, with 8 bases identical to TRBD1. Trimming took 2 bases from V and 2 from J; bases not matched to a gene: 8. CDR3 size: 16 residues. CDR1 is SGHRS, CDR2 YFSETQ, per germline. For the CDR3, the DNA is TGCGCCAGCAGCTTTGGATTTGGACAGGGAAACTATGGCTACACCTTC. Protein product: CASSFGFGQGNYGYTF. The entire variable domain, with the rest obtained from reference TRBV5-1 and TRBJ1-2, is as follows: KAGVTQTPRYLIKTRGQQVTLSCSPISGHRSVSWYQQTPGQGLQFLFEYFSETQRNKGNFPGRFSGRQFSNSRSEMNVSTLELGDSALYLCASSFGFGQGNYGYTFGSGTRLTVV.